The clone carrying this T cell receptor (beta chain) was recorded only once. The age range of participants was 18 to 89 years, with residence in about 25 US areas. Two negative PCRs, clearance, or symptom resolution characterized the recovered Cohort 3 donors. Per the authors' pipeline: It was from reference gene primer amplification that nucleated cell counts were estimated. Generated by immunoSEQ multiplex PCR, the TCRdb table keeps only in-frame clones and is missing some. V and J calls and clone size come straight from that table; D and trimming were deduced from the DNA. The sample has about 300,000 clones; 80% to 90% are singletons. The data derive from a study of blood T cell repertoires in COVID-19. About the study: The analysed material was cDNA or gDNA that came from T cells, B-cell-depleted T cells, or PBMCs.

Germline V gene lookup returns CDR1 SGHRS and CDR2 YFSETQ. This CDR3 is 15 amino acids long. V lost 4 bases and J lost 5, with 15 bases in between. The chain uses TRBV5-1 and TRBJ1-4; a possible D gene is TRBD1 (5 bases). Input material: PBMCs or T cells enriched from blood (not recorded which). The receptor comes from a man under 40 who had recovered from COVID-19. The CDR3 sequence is CASSARDFSNEKLFF. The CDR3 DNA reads TGCGCCAGCAGCGCCCGGGACTTCTCAAATGAAAAACTGTTTTTT.